Detailed here is one T cell receptor beta chain. Its specificity is unknown. The data derive from a study of shared clonotypes between healthy human individuals. Every one of the donors was a Caucasian adult that lived in Nashville, Tennessee. Genomic DNA, for the unsorted samples, came from tens of millions of PBMCs. Clones were sequenced by immunoSEQ multiplex PCR, and TCRdb holds only the in-frame ones, with some missing. The table records about half a million clones, around 80% of them present only once. Study observations and caveats: Genetic and exposure-history diversity was limited by the small donor number.

V trimming: 6 bases; J trimming: 4 bases; junction bases outside the gene matches: 8. This CDR3 is built from 15 residues. The germline V gene has CDR1 LNHDA and CDR2 SQIVND (reference sequence). The sequence came from a woman between 40 and 50 years old in good health. Some clones in this sample may be carry-over from other donors' samples. The rearrangement joins TRBV19 to TRBJ2-2, with 7 nucleotides matching TRBD1. Sample: PBMCs. The CDR3 DNA sequence: TGTGCCAGTAGCAAAACAGGGGTTGGCACCGGGGAGCTGTTTTTT. Its translation is CASSKTGVGTGELFF.